Sequencing of this T cell receptor (beta chain) was carried out in a study of shared clonotypes between healthy human individuals. On the study more broadly: Researchers drew samples from a couple of women and a few men aged 18 to 49.

This CDR3 is 18 amino acids long. V dropped 1 base and J dropped 4 bases, with 23 bases sitting between them. Germline loops: CDR1 SGHTA, CDR2 FQGNSA. Study observations and caveats: Despite large depth, rarefaction showed incomplete sorted-subset sequencing. Generally, naive subsets came out with larger estimated richness than memory subsets.

In the case of this clone: Its antigen is undetermined.

Clones were sequenced by immunoSEQ multiplex PCR, and TCRdb holds only the in-frame ones, with some missing. The table has 600,000 to 750,000 clones, about two thirds seen once. The TCR comes from a woman aged 25 to 39 in good health. This chain uses TRBV7-2 with TRBJ2-7; possibly TRBD1 or TRBD2 for D (6 bases each). Sequenced material: memory CD4+ T cells sorted from blood. The subset denotes: CD45RA-negative fraction. CDR3 in amino acids: CASSLVLRAAGGRYEQYF. The CDR3 DNA reads as TGTGCCAGCAGCTTAGTACTCAGGGCCGCTGGGGGGCGGTACGAGCAGTACTTC.